This record looks at one TCR beta chain sequence and its context. The source of the sample is a study of blood T cell repertoires in COVID-19. Study-level background: T cells, B-cell-depleted T cells, or PBMCs provided the cDNA or gDNA that served as material.

The method was immunoSEQ multiplex PCR; TCRdb's version includes in-frame clones alone and lacks a portion of them. Of some 150,000 clones in the sample, 85% to 90% are singletons; the top ten hold roughly 9.8%. The source of this sequence is an older woman with COVID-19, enrolled during active disease. Sequencing input: peripheral blood.

The CDR3 loop is CAWSDRGNNSPLHF. CDR3 DNA: TGTGCCTGGAGCGACAGGGGGAATAATTCACCCCTCCACTTT. The chain combines TRBV30 with TRBJ1-6, with 9 bases that match TRBD1. The CDR3 covers 14 residues. The junction had 2 bases not matched to a gene; V was cut back by 3 bases and J by 5 bases. Germline assignment: CDR1 GTSNPN and CDR2 SVGIG (reference sequence).